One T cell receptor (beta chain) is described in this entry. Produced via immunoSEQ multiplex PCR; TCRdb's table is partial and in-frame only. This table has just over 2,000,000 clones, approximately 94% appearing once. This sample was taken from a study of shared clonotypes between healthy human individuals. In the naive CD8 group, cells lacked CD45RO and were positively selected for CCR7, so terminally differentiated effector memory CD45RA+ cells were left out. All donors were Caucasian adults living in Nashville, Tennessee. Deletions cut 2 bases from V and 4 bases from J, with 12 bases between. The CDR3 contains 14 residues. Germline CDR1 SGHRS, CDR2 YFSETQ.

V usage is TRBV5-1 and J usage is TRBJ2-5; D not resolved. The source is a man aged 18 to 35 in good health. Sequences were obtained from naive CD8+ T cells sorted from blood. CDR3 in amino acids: CASSFYGLGETQYF. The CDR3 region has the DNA TGCGCCAGCAGCTTTTACGGGCTGGGAGAGACCCAGTACTTC. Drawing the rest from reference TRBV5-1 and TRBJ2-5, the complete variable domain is KAGVTQTPRYLIKTRGQQVTLSCSPISGHRSVSWYQQTPGQGLQFLFEYFSETQRNKGNFPGRFSGRQFSNSRSEMNVSTLELGDSALYLCASSFYGLGETQYFGPGTRLLVL.